A single sample is the source of the 6 T cell receptor beta chains below, sequenced in a study of early T cells in non-severe SARS-CoV-2 infection. TCRdb called the 5' RACE reads again in MiXCR, with one record for every CDR3 protein. Here the sample spans tens of thousands of distinct CDR3 sequences, roughly 6.5% being singletons. The specimen was whole blood. These receptors were collected from an adult who was a healthcare worker with PCR-confirmed SARS-CoV-2 infection or an uninfected control (not recorded which).

This clonotype was detected ten times or more. The rearrangement joins TRBV12-3 or TRBV12-4 to TRBJ1-2, with 7 bases that match TRBD1. J gave up 0 bases and V 6 bases, and 4 bases lay outside the gene matches. The CDR3 is 14 residues long. This CDR3 is CASSRDRTNYGYTF. CDR3 DNA: TGTGCCAGCAGCAGGGACAGAACTAACTATGGCTACACCTTC.

This clonotype came up many times. V usage is TRBV5-1 and J usage is TRBJ2-7; no clear D gene. The V gene's germline CDR1 is SGHRS and CDR2 YFSETQ. Deletions cut 1 base from V and 6 bases from J, with 14 bases between. The CDR3 sequence is 14 residues long. The CDR3 reads CASSLSPDGREQYF. The CDR3 coding sequence is TGCGCCAGCAGCTTGAGTCCTGACGGGCGCGAGCAGTACTTC.

The rearrangement uses TRBV30 and TRBJ1-2; D uncertain. V was shortened by 4 bases and J by 1 base, with 10 bases between the two germline ends. The germline V gene encodes CDR1 GTSNPN and CDR2 SVGIG (reference sequence). The CDR3 extends over 13 amino acids. The CDR3 loop is CAWNGRNNYGYTF. CDR3 bases: TGTGCCTGGAACGGACGGAATAACTATGGCTACACCTTC.

This clonotype was seen many times. This CDR3 reads CATRRGGARTSNQPQHF. CDR3 coding DNA: TGTGCCACCAGACGGGGGGGTGCCCGAACTAGCAATCAGCCCCAGCATTTT. The genes are TRBV24-1 and TRBJ1-5, with D maybe TRBD1 (5 bases). CDR1 is KGHDR and CDR2 is SFDVKD in the germline V gene. The CDR3 has 17 residues. Between the trimmed V and J ends, which lost 7 bases and 0 bases, there was a span of 18 bases.

This clonotype occurred a few times. The J gene is TRBJ2-1, the V gene TRBV29-1; 11 bases agree with TRBD1. With 4 bases clipped from V and 4 bases from J, the junction kept 9 bases outside the gene matches. Germline CDR1 SQVTM, CDR2 ANQGSEA. The CDR3 is made up of 16 amino acids. The CDR3 DNA reads as TGCAGCGTTGTTTGGTTGGGACAGGGGGTTTACAATGAGCAGTTCTTC. This gives the protein CSVVWLGQGVYNEQFF.

Ten or more counts support this clonotype. The V gene is TRBV5-1, the J gene TRBJ2-7; TRBD1 aligns across 7 bases. Germline-derived CDR1 and CDR2 are SGHRS and YFSETQ. The CDR3 is 14 residues long. The junction had 4 bases not matched to a gene; V was cut back by 3 bases and J by 1 base. The CDR3 sequence is CASSSNRGSYEQYF. CDR3 nucleotides: TGCGCCAGCAGCTCCAACAGGGGATCCTACGAGCAGTACTTC.